This TCR beta chain emerged from a study of blood T cell repertoires in COVID-19. For the study at large: PBMCs, B-cell-depleted T cells, or T cells were the source of the cDNA or gDNA that made up the material.

Authors' processing steps: Estimates of nucleated cell counts were drawn from the amplification of reference gene primers. Using immunoSEQ multiplex PCR, the repertoire was profiled, and TCRdb retains in-frame clones only, with some absent. That table furnishes V, J and clone size, whereas the DNA furnished D and trimming. This table has about 180,000 clones, 60% to 80% appearing once. The CDR3 is made up of 14 amino acids. Germline CDR1 LNHDA, CDR2 SQIVND (reference sequence). The V and J ends lost 5 bases and 10 bases respectively, with 15 bases between them. This receptor was obtained from a woman in her 70s with acute or convalescent COVID-19. Sequenced sample: peripheral blood. The chain joins TRBV19 to TRBJ1-6, with D perhaps TRBD1 (5 bases). The CDR3 spells CASSVQDVGSPLHF. CDR3 nucleotide sequence: TGTGCCAGTAGTGTACAGGACGTGGGGTCACCCCTCCACTTT.